This T cell receptor (beta chain) was captured by sequencing in a study of T cell responses to AZD1222 COVID-19 vaccine. Study information: Samples with a second dose at about 4 or about 12 weeks were pooled together. Study-level findings and limits: Spike-specific TCR breadth and depth went up after people got two AZD1222 doses. There were vaccine-associated CD4 TCRs across spike, dominant at 160-218 and 743-854. Close to half of all spike-specific TCRs reportedly target regions of the variants that are unmutated.

The data were produced by immunoSEQ multiplex PCR, yet TCRdb's version contains in-frame clones alone and is incomplete. The sample shows some 120,000 clones, roughly 91% of them seen only once. In regard to this clone: Its target is not known.

V was trimmed by 7 bases and J by 3 bases, leaving 13 bases between them. The CDR3 totals 14 residues. Germline assignment: CDR1 MNHNY and CDR2 SVGAGI (reference sequence). V is TRBV6-6 and J is TRBJ2-1; weak D call: TRBD2 (6 bases). This clonotype was sampled from an adult in good health. Sequences were derived from peripheral blood, sampled on day 0 of AZD1222 vaccination. CDR3 nucleotide sequence: TGTGCCAGCACCCTTAGCGGTGTCTACAATGAGCAGTTCTTC. Its protein product is CASTLSGVYNEQFF.